A single sample is the source of the 28 T cell receptor beta chains below, sequenced in a study of T cell repertoires in cytomegalovirus infection. Each CDR3 protein is one row after TCRdb ran MiXCR on the reads. The sample has about 360,000 distinct CDR3 sequences, over 15% seen once. The sequenced material came from PBMCs. Source of these receptors: a human donor in good health (CMV status not recorded). Some clones in this sample may be carry-over from other donors' samples.

This clonotype was observed many times. The J gene is TRBJ1-6, the V gene TRBV12-3 or TRBV12-4, with D perhaps TRBD1 (5 bases). The CDR3 spans 14 residues. Deletions cut 2 bases from V and 10 bases from J, with 12 bases between. The CDR3 DNA sequence: TGTGCCAGCAGTTTACAGGGACTAGGGTCACCCCTCCACTTT. Translated, it gives CASSLQGLGSPLHF.

About this clonotype itself: With a much larger clone just one base away, this may be a read error. The chain joins TRBV7-9 to TRBJ2-1; tentatively, D is TRBD2 (5 bases). Germline CDR1 reads SEHNR; CDR2 reads FQNEAQ (reference sequence). The length of the CDR3 is 12 residues. The CDR3 loop is CASSPQAVEQLF. CDR3 nucleotide sequence: TGTGCCAGCAGCCCCCAAGCGGTTGAGCAGTTATTC.

This clonotype was seen only a few times. This chain connects TRBV19 to TRBJ2-3, with TRBD1 matching over 8 bases. The CDR3 is 13 residues long. Unmatched junction bases numbered 1, after V lost 5 bases and J lost 3 bases. Germline V gives CDR1 LNHDA, CDR2 SQIVND (reference sequence). As DNA, the CDR3 is TGTGCCAGTAGTGACAGGGGTACAGATACGCAGTATTTT. Protein product: CASSDRGTDTQYF.

This chain links TRBV11-3 with TRBJ2-2; unclear D gene. In germline, CDR1 is SGHNT, CDR2 YENEEA. The CDR3 loop spans 14 amino acids. Between the trimmed V and J ends, which lost 0 bases and 6 bases, there was a span of 8 bases. The CDR3 DNA sequence: TGTGCCAGCAGCTTAGATCTGGTAGCCGGGGAGCTGTTTTTT. This sequence encodes CASSLDLVAGELFF.

There are a few counts of this clonotype. The genes are TRBV7-2 and TRBJ2-7; D call uncertain. Trimming removed 7 bases at V and 6 bases at J, with 13 bases between. The CDR3 is 12 amino acids. Looked up from germline, CDR1 is SGHTA and CDR2 is FQGNSA. The CDR3 DNA sequence: TGTGCCAGCACCCTTAGGATCGGCGAGCAGTACTTC. It codes for CASTLRIGEQYF.

The chain links TRBV28 to TRBJ2-7; D unclear. Germline values: CDR1 MDHEN, CDR2 SYDVKM. Trimming removed 2 bases from V and 2 bases from J, with 10 bases in between. CDR3 length: 14 amino acids. The CDR3 bases are TGTGCCAGCAGTTTACCTCAGGCGCCCTACGAGCAGTACTTC. As protein: CASSLPQAPYEQYF.

This clonotype was detected many times. The V gene is TRBV7-6, the J gene TRBJ2-3, with D possibly matching TRBD2 (6 bases). Looked up from germline, CDR1 is SGHVS and CDR2 is FNYEAQ. The CDR3 spans 17 residues. Trimming cost V 0 bases and J 2 bases, with 15 bases left between them. The CDR3 bases are TGTGCCAGCAGCTTAGCGCTAGTGGCTAGCGACACAGATACGCAGTATTTT. It specifies CASSLALVASDTDTQYF.

This clonotype was counted at least ten times. This chain links TRBV11-2 with TRBJ2-2; D unclear. The CDR3 loop spans 14 amino acids. CDR1 SGHAT and CDR2 FQNNGV come from the germline V gene. Trimming stripped 2 bases from V and 2 bases from J, with 6 bases between. The CDR3: CASSLYANTGELFF. The CDR3 DNA sequence: TGTGCCAGCAGCTTATACGCAAACACCGGGGAGCTGTTTTTT. Together with reference TRBV11-2 and TRBJ2-2, the CDR3 gives the full variable domain: EAGVAQSPRYKIIEKRQSVAFWCNPISGHATLYWYQQILGQGPKLLIQFQNNGVVDDSQLPKDRFSAERLKGVDSTLKIQPAKLEDSAVYLCASSLYANTGELFFGEGSRLTVL.

This clonotype was counted between two and nine times. The rearrangement links TRBV20-1 to TRBJ2-2; the match to TRBD2 covers 7 bases. Germline loops: CDR1 DFQATT, CDR2 SNEGSKA (reference sequence). CDR3 length equals 15 residues. V was clipped by 1 base and J by 3 bases; unmatched bases: 5. The DNA for the CDR3 is TGCAGTGCTAGAGGTGGCGGGAGCGACACCGGGGAGCTGTTTTTT. Its translation: CSARGGGSDTGELFF.

The DNA for the CDR3 is TGTGCCAGCAGCCTGGTGGGGGACAGGGGACAAGAGACCCAGTACTTC. It encodes CASSLVGDRGQETQYF. The J gene is TRBJ2-5, the V gene TRBV7-9, with 10 positions matching TRBD1. Germline values: CDR1 SEHNR, CDR2 FQNEAQ (reference sequence). CDR3 length equals 16 residues. The ends lost 5 bases at V and 2 bases at J; junction bases unmatched: 8. Variable domain in full (rest from reference TRBV7-9 and TRBJ2-5): DTGVSQNPRHKITKRGQNVTFRCDPISEHNRLYWYRQTLGQGPEFLTYFQNEAQLEKSRLLSDRFSAERPKGSFSTLEIQRTEQGDSAMYLCASSLVGDRGQETQYFGPGTRLLVL.

The chain carries TRBV20-1 and TRBJ2-7; D remains unclear. The V end was cut by 3 bases, the J end by 5 bases, with 17 bases between. This CDR3 contains 14 residues. The germline CDR1 and CDR2 sequences are DFQATT and SNEGSKA (reference sequence). The CDR3 DNA sequence: TGCAGTGCTAGTCGCCAAACAATAGAGGACGAGCAGTACTTC. Amino acids: CSASRQTIEDEQYF.

This clonotype was seen repeatedly, ten times or more. The chain couples TRBV7-2 to TRBJ2-5, with 8 bases lining up with TRBD2. This CDR3 has 15 residues. Germline V gene lookup returns CDR1 SGHTA and CDR2 FQGNSA. J was trimmed by 2 bases and V by 3 bases; bases with no gene match: 5. CDR3 loop: CASSFSGMRQETQYF. CDR3 coding DNA: TGTGCCAGCAGCTTTAGCGGGATGAGGCAAGAGACCCAGTACTTC.

The chain links TRBV7-9 to TRBJ1-1, with D uncertain. The CDR3 extends over 13 amino acids. The V and J ends lost 1 base and 3 bases respectively, with 6 bases between them. Germline CDR1 SEHNR, CDR2 FQNEAQ (reference sequence). CDR3 sequence reads: CASSLDPYTEAFF. DNA for the CDR3: TGTGCCAGCAGCTTAGATCCGTACACTGAAGCTTTCTTT.

This chain joins TRBV12-3 or TRBV12-4 and TRBJ2-1, with D uncertain. V was clipped by 4 bases and J by 0 bases, with 10 bases between them. The CDR3 consists of 15 residues. This CDR3 reads CASSSVLSSYNEQFF. DNA of the CDR3: TGTGCCAGCAGTTCCGTTTTGAGCTCCTACAATGAGCAGTTCTTC.

The chain recombines TRBV5-1 with TRBJ1-2; D call uncertain. Germline CDR1 is SGHRS and CDR2 is YFSETQ. This CDR3 is built from 14 residues. The V gene lost 1 base and the J gene lost 4 bases, with 11 bases spanning the gap. CDR3 protein: CASSLSTGIYGYTF. The CDR3, as DNA: TGCGCCAGCAGCTTGTCAACCGGGATCTATGGCTACACCTTC.

The CDR3 here is CASSLEGPPDSQAFF. CDR3 DNA sequence: TGCGCCAGCAGCTTGGAGGGGCCACCGGACAGCCAAGCTTTCTTT. The rearrangement joins TRBV5-1 to TRBJ1-1; the D gene is possibly TRBD1 (6 bases). Germline CDR1 SGHRS, CDR2 YFSETQ. V was shortened by 0 bases and J by 9 bases, with 18 bases between the two germline ends. The CDR3 covers 15 residues. Together with reference TRBV5-1 and TRBJ1-1, the CDR3 gives the full variable domain: KAGVTQTPRYLIKTRGQQVTLSCSPISGHRSVSWYQQTPGQGLQFLFEYFSETQRNKGNFPGRFSGRQFSNSRSEMNVSTLELGDSALYLCASSLEGPPDSQAFFGQGTRLTVV.

This clonotype was detected only a few times. V usage is TRBV20-1 and J usage is TRBJ2-7; D is uncertain. The V end lost 3 bases, the J end lost 3 bases, and 12 bases lay between the germline ends. This CDR3 comprises 13 residues. Germline V gene sequence: CDR1 DFQATT, CDR2 SNEGSKA (reference sequence). The CDR3 sequence is CSARSSEGYEQYF. DNA of the CDR3: TGCAGTGCTAGGAGCTCTGAAGGCTACGAGCAGTACTTC.

In its sample, this clonotype was seen once. The rearrangement joins TRBV20-1 to TRBJ2-3; 8 bases agree with TRBD2. The V and J ends lost 3 bases and 0 bases, in that order; junction bases with no gene match: 5. CDR1 and CDR2 from the germline V gene are DFQATT and SNEGSKA (reference sequence). The CDR3 spans 15 residues. This chain's CDR3 is CSARSGGTSTDTQYF. The CDR3 bases are TGCAGTGCTAGGTCGGGGGGGACTAGCACAGATACGCAGTATTTT.

This chain connects TRBV27 to TRBJ2-7; TRBD2 aligns across 9 bases. CDR3 size: 14 residues. Trimming cost V 2 bases and J 5 bases; bases outside gene matches: 4. Germline V gene data show CDR1 as MNHEY and CDR2 as SMNVEV (reference sequence). CDR3: CASSLKLAGDEQYF. The DNA for the CDR3 is TGTGCCAGCAGTTTAAAACTAGCGGGCGACGAGCAGTACTTC.

The chain employs TRBV6-5 and TRBJ1-6; 11 positions match TRBD1. Trimming at V came to 2 bases and at J to 10 bases, leaving 4 bases not matched to a gene. CDR1 is MNHEY and CDR2 is SVGAGI in the germline V gene. The CDR3 sequence is 15 residues long. This CDR3 reads CASSYGTGGDSPLHF. In DNA form, the CDR3 reads TGTGCCAGCAGTTACGGGACAGGGGGGGACTCACCCCTCCACTTT.

The rearrangement joins TRBV7-2 to TRBJ1-1; the D gene is possibly TRBD1 (6 bases). This CDR3 is built from 14 residues. Germline V lookup: CDR1 SGHTA, CDR2 FQGNSA. V was clipped by 5 bases and J by 4 bases, with 14 bases between them. The CDR3: CASSRGGWSTEAFF. Here the CDR3 DNA reads TGTGCCAGCAGCCGAGGGGGGTGGTCCACTGAAGCTTTCTTT.

Many counts were recorded for this clonotype. Germline and junction disagree at one end, which may indicate a read error. This chain joins TRBV12-3 or TRBV12-4 and TRBJ1-5; the D gene is possibly TRBD1 (6 bases). This CDR3 contains 15 residues. CDR3 residues: CASSLGGTYNQPQHF. The CDR3, as DNA: TGTGCCAGCAGCTTAGGGGGGACGTACAATCAGCCCCAGCATTTT.

The chain uses TRBV7-6 and TRBJ2-1; D assignment may be TRBD1 or TRBD2 (5 bases each). Between the trimmed V and J ends, which lost 10 bases and 10 bases, there was a span of 26 bases. This CDR3 contains 15 residues. Germline CDR1 SGHVS, CDR2 FNYEAQ. This chain's CDR3 is CATYLGAPGMGEQFF. CDR3 DNA sequence: TGTGCCACCTATCTAGGGGCGCCGGGGATGGGGGAGCAGTTCTTC.

J is TRBJ2-7 and V is TRBV5-1, with D possibly TRBD1 on 6 matching bases. Germline V lookup: CDR1 SGHRS, CDR2 YFSETQ. The CDR3 spans 13 residues. With 4 bases removed from V and 5 bases from J, the gap between germline ends came to 13 bases. CDR3 coding DNA: TGCGCCAGCAGCCCACCCCGGACAGACGAGCAGTACTTC. It codes for CASSPPRTDEQYF.

This clonotype was seen repeatedly, ten times or more. J is TRBJ1-1 and V is TRBV7-9; D may be TRBD1 (5 bases). CDR3 length equals 13 residues. V was clipped by 3 bases and J by 1 base, with 6 bases between them. From germline, CDR1 is SEHNR and CDR2 FQNEAQ (reference sequence). The CDR3 region is CASSFQGNTEAFF. In DNA, the CDR3 is TGTGCCAGCAGCTTCCAGGGGAACACTGAAGCTTTCTTT.

CDR3 loop: CSVGRTGEETQYF. CDR3 DNA sequence: TGCAGCGTTGGTCGGACAGGGGAAGAGACCCAGTACTTC. The chain carries TRBV29-1 and TRBJ2-5; 9 bases are shared with TRBD1. The V gene's germline CDR1 is SQVTM and CDR2 ANQGSEA. V dropped 4 bases and J dropped 3; count of bases not matched to a gene: 3. The CDR3 sequence is 13 residues long.

CDR3 amino acids: CASSQGDRDLSEQFF. The CDR3 nucleotides read TGCGCCAGCAGCCAAGGGGACAGGGACCTCAGTGAGCAGTTCTTC. The rearrangement links TRBV4-1 to TRBJ2-1; 9 bases line up with TRBD1. Germline CDR1 reads MGHRA; CDR2 reads YSYEKL. There are 15 residues in the CDR3. V dropped 1 base and J dropped 9; count of bases not matched to a gene: 7.

In its sample, this clonotype was seen once. CDR3 in DNA: TGTGCCAGCAGTTTCGCGGGGTCGCCTGAAGCTTTCTTT. This encodes CASSFAGSPEAFF. This chain connects TRBV6-6 to TRBJ1-1; unclear D gene. CDR1 is MNHNY and CDR2 is SVGAGI in the germline V gene (reference sequence). Trimming left V 4 bases short and J 6 bases short, with 12 bases between. CDR3 length: 13 residues.